Listed below are T cell receptor beta chains from one sample, sequenced in a study of T-cell memory formation after mild COVID-19. Using its own MiXCR run on the 5' RACE reads, TCRdb lists one record per CDR3 protein. The data hold about 390,000 distinct CDR3 sequences, with approximately 16% observed a single time. Specimen: PBMCs or a T cell subset sorted from them (not recorded which). The receptors were gathered from a man between 18 and 35 years old who had mild COVID-19 (a few samples of this study predate the infection). Cell type and time point are not known. CDR3s include the opening cysteine and the closing phenylalanine or tryptophan. A D gene is named only where the DNA matches it firmly. Rows give clone size only sometimes, using once, few, many, or a class for an expanded clone.

V gene: TRBV6-2/TRBV6-3; CDR3 length: 14; clone size: .; J gene: TRBJ2-3; D gene: TRBD2; CDR3 protein: CASGSAGGRDTQYF; CDR3 DNA: TGTGCCAGCGGCTCCGCGGGGGGCCGGGATACGCAGTATTTT
V gene: TRBV6-5; CDR3 length: 14; clone size: few; J gene: TRBJ1-2; D gene: TRBD1; CDR3 protein: CASSYGTGSYGYTF; CDR3 DNA: TGTGCCAGCAGTTACGGGACAGGGAGCTATGGCTACACCTTC
V gene: TRBV20-1; CDR3 length: 14; clone size: .; J gene: TRBJ2-1; D gene: .; CDR3 protein: CSAKLWGAYNEQFF; CDR3 DNA: TGCAGTGCTAAACTCTGGGGGGCCTACAATGAGCAGTTCTTC
V gene: TRBV20-1; CDR3 length: 16; clone size: many; J gene: TRBJ2-1; D gene: TRBD2; CDR3 protein: CSAPGPGLAGYNEQFF; CDR3 DNA: TGCAGTGCCCCAGGCCCGGGCTTAGCGGGCTACAATGAGCAGTTCTTC
V gene: TRBV4-1; CDR3 length: 12; clone size: few; J gene: TRBJ2-1; D gene: .; CDR3 protein: CASSPGAAEQFF; CDR3 DNA: TGCGCCAGCAGCCCCGGGGCCGCTGAGCAGTTCTTC
V gene: TRBV6-6; CDR3 length: 15; clone size: few; J gene: TRBJ2-2; D gene: TRBD2; CDR3 protein: CASSPASGEGGELFF; CDR3 DNA: TGTGCCAGCAGTCCTGCTAGCGGGGAGGGCGGGGAGCTGTTTTTT
V gene: TRBV7-2; CDR3 length: 16; clone size: .; J gene: TRBJ2-2; D gene: .; CDR3 protein: CASSRGRPWDTGELFF; CDR3 DNA: TGTGCCAGCAGCCGCGGACGGCCATGGGACACCGGGGAGCTGTTTTTT
V gene: TRBV6-5; CDR3 length: 15; clone size: few; J gene: TRBJ1-1; D gene: .; CDR3 protein: CASSYRRVRVTEAFF; CDR3 DNA: TGTGCCAGCAGTTACCGTCGGGTACGAGTCACTGAAGCTTTCTTT
V gene: TRBV27; CDR3 length: 14; clone size: few; J gene: TRBJ1-6; D gene: TRBD1; CDR3 protein: CASSPPGGEGPLHF; CDR3 DNA: TGTGCCAGCAGTCCTCCAGGGGGTGAGGGGCCCCTCCACTTT
V gene: TRBV12-3/TRBV12-4; CDR3 length: 15; clone size: few; J gene: TRBJ2-3; D gene: .; CDR3 protein: CASSLEAGVGDTQYF; CDR3 DNA: TGTGCCAGCAGTCTAGAGGCAGGTGTTGGAGATACGCAGTATTTT
V gene: TRBV5-1; CDR3 length: 16; clone size: .; J gene: TRBJ1-1; D gene: TRBD1; CDR3 protein: CASSSGQGQASTEAFF; CDR3 DNA: TGCGCCAGCAGCTCCGGACAGGGACAGGCGAGCACTGAAGCTTTCTTT
V gene: TRBV29-1; CDR3 length: 12; clone size: few; J gene: TRBJ1-5; D gene: .; CDR3 protein: CSCSDSNQPQHF; CDR3 DNA: TGCAGCTGTTCGGATAGCAATCAGCCCCAGCATTTT
V gene: TRBV7-6; CDR3 length: 16; clone size: .; J gene: TRBJ2-1; D gene: .; CDR3 protein: CASSLGAQPSYNEQFF; CDR3 DNA: TGTGCCAGCAGCTTAGGGGCCCAACCTTCCTACAATGAGCAGTTCTTC
V gene: TRBV3-1; CDR3 length: 14; clone size: few; J gene: TRBJ2-7; D gene: .; CDR3 protein: CASSQEGSSYEQYF; CDR3 DNA: TGTGCCAGCAGCCAAGAGGGCAGCTCCTACGAGCAGTACTTC
V gene: TRBV7-9; CDR3 length: 19; clone size: many; J gene: TRBJ1-4; D gene: TRBD1; CDR3 protein: CASSRRQGGRIPGDEKLFF; CDR3 DNA: TGTGCCAGCAGCCGTCGACAGGGTGGCCGCATTCCTGGAGATGAAAAACTGTTTTTT
V gene: TRBV12-3/TRBV12-4; CDR3 length: 15; clone size: few; J gene: TRBJ2-2; D gene: TRBD1; CDR3 protein: CASSFAGGASGELFF; CDR3 DNA: TGTGCCAGCAGTTTTGCAGGGGGCGCGAGCGGGGAGCTGTTTTTT
V gene: TRBV18; CDR3 length: 16; clone size: few; J gene: TRBJ2-1; D gene: TRBD1; CDR3 protein: CASSQRTGAGTNEQFF; CDR3 DNA: TGTGCCAGCTCCCAAAGAACAGGGGCTGGGACGAATGAGCAGTTCTTC
V gene: TRBV6-2/TRBV6-3; CDR3 length: 13; clone size: .; J gene: TRBJ2-7; D gene: .; CDR3 protein: CASTPQAGGEQYF; CDR3 DNA: TGTGCCAGCACCCCCCAAGCGGGCGGAGAGCAGTACTTC
V gene: TRBV7-2; CDR3 length: 17; clone size: once; J gene: TRBJ2-5; D gene: .; CDR3 protein: CASSFTPPSGGGETQYF; CDR3 DNA: TGTGCCAGCAGCTTTACACCACCGTCAGGGGGAGGAGAGACCCAGTACTTC
V gene: TRBV5-1; CDR3 length: 15; clone size: .; J gene: TRBJ2-1; D gene: .; CDR3 protein: CASSLAGSLDFEQFF; CDR3 DNA: TGCGCCAGCAGCTTGGCAGGATCCCTAGATTTTGAGCAGTTCTTC
V gene: TRBV7-8; CDR3 length: 13; clone size: .; J gene: TRBJ2-7; D gene: .; CDR3 protein: CASSAGASLGQYF; CDR3 DNA: TGTGCCAGCAGCGCCGGGGCCTCCCTAGGGCAGTACTTC
V gene: TRBV20-1; CDR3 length: 14; clone size: .; J gene: TRBJ1-4; D gene: .; CDR3 protein: CSARGSGRGEKLFF; CDR3 DNA: TGCAGTGCTAGAGGTTCCGGGAGGGGCGAAAAACTGTTTTTT
V gene: TRBV7-2; CDR3 length: 16; clone size: .; J gene: TRBJ2-5; D gene: TRBD1; CDR3 protein: CASRPVPRTGTETQYF; CDR3 DNA: TGTGCCAGCAGGCCTGTACCGAGGACAGGGACGGAGACCCAGTACTTC
V gene: TRBV15; CDR3 length: 15; clone size: .; J gene: TRBJ2-1; D gene: TRBD1; CDR3 protein: CATSRAGQGVDEQFF; CDR3 DNA: TGTGCCACCAGCAGGGCAGGACAGGGCGTCGATGAGCAGTTCTTC
V gene: TRBV30; CDR3 length: 14; clone size: .; J gene: TRBJ1-1; D gene: .; CDR3 protein: CAWSVGGSSPRAFF; CDR3 DNA: TGTGCCTGGAGTGTAGGTGGGTCGTCCCCCCGGGCTTTCTTT
V gene: TRBV12-3/TRBV12-4; CDR3 length: 14; clone size: many; J gene: TRBJ1-5; D gene: TRBD1; CDR3 protein: CASTLTGAPGPQHF; CDR3 DNA: TGTGCCAGCACCCTAACAGGGGCCCCGGGGCCCCAGCATTTT
V gene: TRBV5-1; CDR3 length: 17; clone size: .; J gene: TRBJ1-2; D gene: TRBD1; CDR3 protein: CASSATGTGATDYGYTF; CDR3 DNA: TGCGCCAGCAGCGCTACCGGGACAGGGGCAACGGACTATGGCTACACCTTC
V gene: TRBV20-1; CDR3 length: 14; clone size: few; J gene: TRBJ1-5; D gene: .; CDR3 protein: CSARDNRGGQPQHF; CDR3 DNA: TGCAGTGCTAGAGATAACCGGGGTGGTCAGCCCCAGCATTTT
V gene: TRBV27; CDR3 length: 13; clone size: .; J gene: TRBJ2-5; D gene: .; CDR3 protein: CASRGVGEETQYF; CDR3 DNA: TGTGCCAGCAGGGGGGTGGGCGAGGAGACCCAGTACTTC
V gene: TRBV5-1; CDR3 length: 15; clone size: many; J gene: TRBJ2-1; D gene: .; CDR3 protein: CASSLGLPSYNEQFF; CDR3 DNA: TGCGCCAGCAGCTTAGGTTTACCCTCCTACAATGAGCAGTTCTTC
V gene: TRBV5-5; CDR3 length: 15; clone size: .; J gene: TRBJ1-1; D gene: TRBD1; CDR3 protein: CASSSRQGVNTEAFF; CDR3 DNA: TGTGCCAGCAGCTCAAGACAGGGAGTTAACACTGAAGCTTTCTTT
V gene: TRBV3-1; CDR3 length: 15; clone size: few; J gene: TRBJ2-5; D gene: TRBD2; CDR3 protein: CASRGGEVFRETQYF; CDR3 DNA: TGTGCCAGCAGGGGAGGGGAAGTGTTTCGAGAGACCCAGTACTTC
V gene: TRBV18; CDR3 length: 16; clone size: .; J gene: TRBJ1-3; D gene: .; CDR3 protein: CASSPSTGGSGNTIYF; CDR3 DNA: TGTGCCAGCTCACCATCGACCGGGGGCTCTGGAAACACCATATATTTT
V gene: TRBV10-3; CDR3 length: 12; clone size: .; J gene: TRBJ2-4; D gene: .; CDR3 protein: CAISDRENIQYF; CDR3 DNA: TGTGCCATCAGTGACAGGGAAAACATTCAGTACTTC
V gene: TRBV5-5; CDR3 length: 11; clone size: .; J gene: TRBJ2-1; D gene: .; CDR3 protein: CASSLNGEQFF; CDR3 DNA: TGTGCCAGCAGCTTGAATGGAGAGCAGTTCTTC
V gene: TRBV5-1; CDR3 length: 14; clone size: few; J gene: TRBJ2-5; D gene: TRBD1; CDR3 protein: CASSLGTATVVQYF; CDR3 DNA: TGCGCCAGCAGCTTAGGGACAGCCACGGTGGTCCAGTACTTC
V gene: TRBV5-1; CDR3 length: 15; clone size: many; J gene: TRBJ2-2; D gene: .; CDR3 protein: CASSSRGASTGELFF; CDR3 DNA: TGCGCCAGCAGCTCACGGGGGGCGTCCACCGGGGAGCTGTTTTTT
V gene: TRBV25-1; CDR3 length: 13; clone size: .; J gene: TRBJ2-1; D gene: .; CDR3 protein: CASSEGMGNEQFF; CDR3 DNA: TGTGCCAGCAGTGAGGGCATGGGCAATGAGCAGTTCTTC
V gene: TRBV12-3/TRBV12-4; CDR3 length: 15; clone size: few; J gene: TRBJ2-5; D gene: TRBD2; CDR3 protein: CASSSRLAGQETQYF; CDR3 DNA: TGTGCCAGCAGTTCCAGACTAGCGGGGCAAGAGACCCAGTACTTC
V gene: TRBV6-1; CDR3 length: 13; clone size: few; J gene: TRBJ1-2; D gene: TRBD1; CDR3 protein: CASRDREIYGYTF; CDR3 DNA: TGTGCCAGCCGGGACAGGGAGATCTATGGCTACACCTTC